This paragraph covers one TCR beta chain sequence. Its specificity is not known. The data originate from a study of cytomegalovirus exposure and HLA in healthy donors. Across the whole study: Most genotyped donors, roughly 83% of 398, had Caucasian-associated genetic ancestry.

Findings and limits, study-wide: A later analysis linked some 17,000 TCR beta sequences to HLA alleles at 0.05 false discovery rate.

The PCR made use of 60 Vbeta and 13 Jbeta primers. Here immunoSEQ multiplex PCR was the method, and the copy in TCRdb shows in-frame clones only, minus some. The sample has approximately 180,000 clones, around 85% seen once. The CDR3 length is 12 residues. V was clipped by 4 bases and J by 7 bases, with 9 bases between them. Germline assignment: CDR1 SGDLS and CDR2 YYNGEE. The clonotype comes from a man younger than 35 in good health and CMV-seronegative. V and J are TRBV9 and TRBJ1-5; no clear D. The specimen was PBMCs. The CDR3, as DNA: TGTGCCAGCAGCCCCCAGGTCCAGCCCCAGCATTTT. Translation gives CASSPQVQPQHF.